This T cell receptor beta chain was recorded in a study of human T cells and chemical hapten exposure. Germline V gives CDR1 DFQATT, CDR2 SNEGSKA (reference sequence). The CDR3 sequence is 14 residues long. Trimming took off 7 bases at V and 2 bases at J, with 16 bases between the two ends. TCRdb analysed the RACE reads with MiXCR anew, one entry per CDR3 protein. Of more than 70,000 distinct CDR3 sequences listed, just under 9% are singletons. Time point given: healthy volunteer bleed at 2 weeks. It was unfractionated whole blood from which total RNA was extracted. The gene calls are TRBV20-1 and TRBJ2-3; possible D gene TRBD2, 5 bases. The TCR was taken from a female donor in good health. Some clones in this sample may be carry-over from other donors' samples. The sample consisted of whole blood. CDR3 residues: CSVRFQRSTDTQYF. The DNA for the CDR3 is TGCAGTGTCCGATTTCAGCGGTCCACAGATACGCAGTATTTT.